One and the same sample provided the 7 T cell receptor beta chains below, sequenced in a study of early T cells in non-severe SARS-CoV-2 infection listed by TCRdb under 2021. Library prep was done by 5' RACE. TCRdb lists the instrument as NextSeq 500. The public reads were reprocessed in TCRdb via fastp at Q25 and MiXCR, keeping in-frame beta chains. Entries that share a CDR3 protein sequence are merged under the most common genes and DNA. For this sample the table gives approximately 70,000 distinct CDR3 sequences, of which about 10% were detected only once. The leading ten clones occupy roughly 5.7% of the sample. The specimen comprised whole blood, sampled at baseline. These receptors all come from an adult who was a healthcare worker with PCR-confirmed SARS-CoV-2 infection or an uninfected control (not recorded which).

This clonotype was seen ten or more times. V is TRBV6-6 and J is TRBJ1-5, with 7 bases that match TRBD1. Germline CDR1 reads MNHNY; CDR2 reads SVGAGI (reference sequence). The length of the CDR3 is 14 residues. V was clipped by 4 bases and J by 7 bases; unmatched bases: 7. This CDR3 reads CASSSPGGRQPQHF. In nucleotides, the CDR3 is TGTGCCAGCAGTTCCCCAGGGGGACGCCAGCCCCAGCATTTT.

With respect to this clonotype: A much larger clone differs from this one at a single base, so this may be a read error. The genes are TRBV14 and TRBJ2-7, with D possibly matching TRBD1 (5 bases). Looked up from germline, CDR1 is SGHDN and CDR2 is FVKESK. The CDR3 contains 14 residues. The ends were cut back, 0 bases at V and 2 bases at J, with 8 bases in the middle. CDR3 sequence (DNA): TGTGCCAGCAGCCAAGACAGGGTAACCTACGAGCAGTACTTC. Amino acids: CASSQDRVTYEQYF.

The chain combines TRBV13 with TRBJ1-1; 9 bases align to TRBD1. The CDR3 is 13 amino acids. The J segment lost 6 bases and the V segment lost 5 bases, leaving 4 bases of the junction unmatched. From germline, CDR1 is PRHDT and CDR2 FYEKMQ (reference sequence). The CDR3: CASSGTGRAEAFF. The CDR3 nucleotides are TGTGCCAGCAGCGGGACAGGGAGGGCTGAAGCTTTCTTT.

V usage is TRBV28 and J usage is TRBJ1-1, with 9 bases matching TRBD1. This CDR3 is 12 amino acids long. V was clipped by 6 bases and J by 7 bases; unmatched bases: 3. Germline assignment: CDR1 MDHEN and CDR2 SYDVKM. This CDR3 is CASRGQGIEAFF. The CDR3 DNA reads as TGTGCCAGCAGGGGACAGGGTATTGAAGCTTTCTTT. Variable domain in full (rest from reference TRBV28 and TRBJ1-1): DVKVTQSSRYLVKRTGEKVFLECVQDMDHENMFWYRQDPGLGLRLIYFSYDVKMKEKGDIPEGYSVSREKKERFSLILESASTNQTSMYLCASRGQGIEAFFGQGTRLTVV.

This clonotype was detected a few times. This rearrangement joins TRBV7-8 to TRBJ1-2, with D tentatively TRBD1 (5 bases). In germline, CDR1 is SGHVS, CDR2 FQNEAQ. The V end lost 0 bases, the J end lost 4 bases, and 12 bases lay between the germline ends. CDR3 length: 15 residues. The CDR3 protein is CASSLAGGTVYGYTF. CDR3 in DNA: TGTGCCAGCAGCTTAGCAGGCGGGACGGTCTATGGCTACACCTTC.

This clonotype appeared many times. CDR3 protein: CSARAVAGVNEQFF. DNA of the CDR3: TGCAGTGCTAGAGCAGTAGCGGGAGTTAATGAGCAGTTCTTC. The chain uses TRBV20-1 and TRBJ2-1, with 9 bases aligning to TRBD2. The CDR3 sequence is 14 residues long. Germline lookup yields CDR1 DFQATT and CDR2 SNEGSKA (reference sequence). V trimming: 1 base; J trimming: 7 bases; junction bases outside the gene matches: 5.

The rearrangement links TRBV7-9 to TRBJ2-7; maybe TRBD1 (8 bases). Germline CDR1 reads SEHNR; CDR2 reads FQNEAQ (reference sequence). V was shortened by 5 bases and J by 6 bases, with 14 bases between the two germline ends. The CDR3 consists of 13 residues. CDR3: CASSTGGAGEQYF. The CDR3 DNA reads TGTGCCAGCAGCACAGGGGGGGCTGGCGAGCAGTACTTC.